This entry features one T cell receptor beta chain sequence. The record originates from a study of human T cells and chemical hapten exposure. This sample's time point: pre-sensitization, week 0. Treatment in this sample: therapeutic diphenylcyclopropenone sensitization with weekly scalp DPC. The V and J ends lost 6 bases and 11 bases, in that order; junction bases with no gene match: 11. In germline, CDR1 is DFQATT, CDR2 SNEGSKA (reference sequence). This CDR3 comprises 12 residues. Unique molecular identifiers were attached to individual cDNA molecules during library preparation. TCRdb reprocessed the RACE reads with MiXCR, giving one entry per CDR3 protein. The data show around 300,000 distinct CDR3 sequences, with 4.5% to 5.5% seen just once and about 8.2% held by the top ten.

The origin of this receptor is a woman between 18 and 30 years old with alopecia areata. Some clones in this sample may be carry-over from other donors' samples. The rearrangement joins TRBV20-1 to TRBJ1-2; 8 bases are shared with TRBD1. This specimen was whole blood, taken in connection with sensitization to the hapten diphenylcyclopropenone (DPC). The CDR3 bases are TGCAGTGCCCGAATGGGACAGGAGTTTTACACCTTC. It encodes CSARMGQEFYTF.